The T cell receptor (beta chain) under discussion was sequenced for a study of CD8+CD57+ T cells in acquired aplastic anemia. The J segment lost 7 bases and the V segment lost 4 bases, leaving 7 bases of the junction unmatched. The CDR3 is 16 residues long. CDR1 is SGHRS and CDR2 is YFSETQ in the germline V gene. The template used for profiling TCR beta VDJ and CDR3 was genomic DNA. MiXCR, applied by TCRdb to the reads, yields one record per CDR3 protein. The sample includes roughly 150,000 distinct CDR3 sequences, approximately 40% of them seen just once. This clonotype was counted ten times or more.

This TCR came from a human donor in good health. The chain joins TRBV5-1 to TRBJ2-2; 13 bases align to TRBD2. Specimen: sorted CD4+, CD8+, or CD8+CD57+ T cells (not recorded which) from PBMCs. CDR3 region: CASSHGLAGVLGELFF. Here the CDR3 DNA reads TGCGCCAGCAGCCATGGACTAGCGGGAGTACTCGGGGAGCTGTTTTTT.